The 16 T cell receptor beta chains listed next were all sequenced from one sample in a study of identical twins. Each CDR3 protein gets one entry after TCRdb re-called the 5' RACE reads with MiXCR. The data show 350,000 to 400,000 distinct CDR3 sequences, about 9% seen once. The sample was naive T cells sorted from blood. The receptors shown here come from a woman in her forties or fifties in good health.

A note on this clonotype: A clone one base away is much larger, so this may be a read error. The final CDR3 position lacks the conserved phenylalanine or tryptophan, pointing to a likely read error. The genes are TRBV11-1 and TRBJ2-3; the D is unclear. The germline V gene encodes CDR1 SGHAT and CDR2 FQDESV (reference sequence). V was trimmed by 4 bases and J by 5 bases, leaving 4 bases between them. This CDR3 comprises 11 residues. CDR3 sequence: CASSSKDTQYS. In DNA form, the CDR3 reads TGTGCCAGCAGCTCCAAAGATACGCAGTATTCT.

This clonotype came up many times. CDR3 nucleotides: TGTGCCAGCAGCTTAGTGGGCACCGGGGAGCTGTTTTTT. It specifies CASSLVGTGELFF. The genes are TRBV11-2 and TRBJ2-2; D is undetermined. Germline assignment: CDR1 SGHAT and CDR2 FQNNGV. The CDR3 covers 13 residues. The V end lost 1 base, the J end lost 4 bases, and 4 bases lay between the germline ends.

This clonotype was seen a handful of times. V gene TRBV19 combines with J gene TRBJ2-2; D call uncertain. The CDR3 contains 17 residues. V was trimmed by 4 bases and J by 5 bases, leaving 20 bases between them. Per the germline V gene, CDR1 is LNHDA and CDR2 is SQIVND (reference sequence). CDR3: CASSKPASWSTTGELFF. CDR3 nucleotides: TGTGCCAGTAGTAAACCCGCTTCCTGGAGTACGACCGGGGAGCTGTTTTTT.

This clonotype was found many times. The CDR3 is CSVEDRGRASLLETQYF. CDR3 DNA: TGCAGCGTTGAAGATAGGGGGAGGGCCTCGCTCTTGGAGACCCAGTACTTC. V gene TRBV29-1 combines with J gene TRBJ2-5; TRBD2 might be the D (7 bases). Germline V CDR1 and CDR2: SQVTM, ANQGSEA. Trimming removed 0 bases from V and 5 bases from J, with 22 bases in between. The CDR3 runs to 17 residues.

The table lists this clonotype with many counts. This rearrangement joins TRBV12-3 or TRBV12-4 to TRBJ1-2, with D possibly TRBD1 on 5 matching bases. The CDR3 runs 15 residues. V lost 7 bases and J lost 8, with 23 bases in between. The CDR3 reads CASTPTVAGLLGYTF. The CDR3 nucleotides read TGTGCCAGCACCCCCACCGTGGCAGGGCTGTTGGGCTACACCTTC.

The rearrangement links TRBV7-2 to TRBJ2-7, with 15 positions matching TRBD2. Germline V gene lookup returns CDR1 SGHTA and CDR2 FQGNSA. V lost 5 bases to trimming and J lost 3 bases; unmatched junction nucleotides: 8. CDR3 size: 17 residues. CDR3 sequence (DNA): TGTGCCAGCAGCCGCGGACTAGCGGGAGGGATGAGCTACGAGCAGTACTTC. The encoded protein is CASSRGLAGGMSYEQYF.

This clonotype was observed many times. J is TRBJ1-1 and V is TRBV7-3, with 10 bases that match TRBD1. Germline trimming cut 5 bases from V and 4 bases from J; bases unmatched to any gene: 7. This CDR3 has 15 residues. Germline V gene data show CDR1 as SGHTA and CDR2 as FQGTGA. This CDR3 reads CASSPRQGAFTEAFF. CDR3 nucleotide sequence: TGTGCCAGCAGCCCTAGACAGGGGGCGTTCACTGAAGCTTTCTTT.

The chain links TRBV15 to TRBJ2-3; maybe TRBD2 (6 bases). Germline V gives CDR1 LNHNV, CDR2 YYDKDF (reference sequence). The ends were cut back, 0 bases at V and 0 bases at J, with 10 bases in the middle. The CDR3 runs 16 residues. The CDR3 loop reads CATSRERGISTDTQYF. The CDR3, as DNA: TGTGCCACCAGCAGAGAGCGCGGGATTAGCACAGATACGCAGTATTTT.

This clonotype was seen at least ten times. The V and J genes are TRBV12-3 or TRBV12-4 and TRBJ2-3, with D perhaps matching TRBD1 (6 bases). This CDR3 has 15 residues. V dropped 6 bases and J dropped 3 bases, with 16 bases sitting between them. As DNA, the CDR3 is TGTGCCAGCAGCCTAGTGGGGGCCTTGACAGATACGCAGTATTTT. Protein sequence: CASSLVGALTDTQYF.

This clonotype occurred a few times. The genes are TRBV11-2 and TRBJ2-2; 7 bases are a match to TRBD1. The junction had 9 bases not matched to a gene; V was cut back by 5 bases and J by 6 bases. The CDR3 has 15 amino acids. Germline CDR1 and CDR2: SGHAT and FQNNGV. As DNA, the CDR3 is TGTGCCAGCAGCCCAATACAGGGGAAAGCCGGGGAGCTGTTTTTT. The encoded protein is CASSPIQGKAGELFF.

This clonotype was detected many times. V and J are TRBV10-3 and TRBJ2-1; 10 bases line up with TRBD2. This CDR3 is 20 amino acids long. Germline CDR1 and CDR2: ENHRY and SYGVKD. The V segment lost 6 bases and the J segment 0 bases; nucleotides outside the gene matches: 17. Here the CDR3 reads CAIRESAGGRSTSSYNEQFF. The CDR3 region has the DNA TGTGCCATCAGGGAATCAGCGGGAGGGAGAAGTACCAGCTCCTACAATGAGCAGTTCTTC.

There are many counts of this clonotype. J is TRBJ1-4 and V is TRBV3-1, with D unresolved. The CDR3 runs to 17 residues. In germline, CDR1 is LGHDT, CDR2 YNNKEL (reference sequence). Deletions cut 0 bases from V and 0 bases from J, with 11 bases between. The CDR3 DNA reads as TGTGCCAGCAGCCAAGATACGATGGGAGCAACTAATGAAAAACTGTTTTTT. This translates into CASSQDTMGATNEKLFF. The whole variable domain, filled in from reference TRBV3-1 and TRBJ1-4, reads DTAVSQTPKYLVTQMGNDKSIKCEQNLGHDTMYWYKQDSKKFLKIMFSYNNKELIINETVPNRFSPKSPDKAHLNLHINSLELGDSAVYFCASSQDTMGATNEKLFFGSGTQLSVL.

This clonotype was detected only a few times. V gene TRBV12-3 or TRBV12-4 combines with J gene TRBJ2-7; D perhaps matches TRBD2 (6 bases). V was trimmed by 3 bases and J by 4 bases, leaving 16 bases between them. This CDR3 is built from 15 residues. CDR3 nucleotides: TGTGCCAGCAGTTTTTTTGGGACTGCCGGGTACGAGCAGTACTTC. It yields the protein CASSFFGTAGYEQYF.

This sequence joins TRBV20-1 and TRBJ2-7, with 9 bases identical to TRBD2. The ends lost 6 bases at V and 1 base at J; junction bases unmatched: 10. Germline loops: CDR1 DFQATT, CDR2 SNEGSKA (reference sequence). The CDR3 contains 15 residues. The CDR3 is CSATPFSGSSYEQYF. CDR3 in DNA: TGCAGTGCCACACCCTTTAGCGGGAGTTCCTACGAGCAGTACTTC.

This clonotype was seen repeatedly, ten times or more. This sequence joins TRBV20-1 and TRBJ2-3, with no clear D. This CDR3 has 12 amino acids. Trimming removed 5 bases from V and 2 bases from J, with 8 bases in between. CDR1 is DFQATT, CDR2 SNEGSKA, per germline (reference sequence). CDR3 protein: CSAPAHTDTQYF. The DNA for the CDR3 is TGCAGTGCTCCGGCTCACACAGATACGCAGTATTTT.

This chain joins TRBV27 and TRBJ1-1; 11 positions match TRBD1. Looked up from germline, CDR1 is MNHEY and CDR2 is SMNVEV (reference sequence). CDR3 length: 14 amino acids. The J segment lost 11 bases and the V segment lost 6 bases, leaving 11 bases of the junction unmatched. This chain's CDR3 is CASRWTGGLGEAFF. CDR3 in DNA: TGTGCCAGCAGATGGACAGGGGGCCTGGGTGAGGCTTTCTTT.